This T cell receptor (beta chain) emerged from a study of T cell changes during pregnancy in multiple sclerosis. CDR3 length: 13 amino acids. Germline assignment: CDR1 SGHTA and CDR2 FQGNSA. V was pared by 8 bases and J by 4 bases, with 6 bases of the junction left unmatched. Profiled with immunoSEQ multiplex PCR; TCRdb holds only in-frame clones, not every one. This repertoire shows some 70,000 clones, roughly nine tenths found once; its top ten account for 0.29%. This TCR derives from a female donor in good health, enrolled as a control in a pregnancy study. The material was CD4+ T cells from peripheral blood mononuclear cells, obtained in the third trimester of pregnancy. The genes are TRBV7-2 and TRBJ2-3, with 7 bases fitting TRBD2. The CDR3 nucleotides read TGTGCCAGCTCGCGGGGGAGGGCAGATACGCAGTATTTT. Its translation: CASSRGRADTQYF.